This entry is about one T cell receptor beta chain. The sample comes from a study of patients and donors after allogeneic stem cell transplantation. Germline V lookup: CDR1 SGHVS, CDR2 FNYEAQ. CDR3 length: 15 amino acids. The trim removed 1 base at V and 8 bases at J, leaving 7 bases unmatched. TCRdb reprocessed the RT-PCR reads via MiXCR and lists one record per CDR3 protein. The sample has more than 850,000 distinct CDR3 sequences, over 15% seen once; the top ten hold 5.5% to 6.5%. Sequences were obtained from blood, either unsorted or a sorted T cell fraction (not recorded which). The sequence came from a human donor who was either an allogeneic HSCT recipient or a stem cell or donor lymphocyte infusion donor (not recorded which). It is not recorded whose cells these are; they may come from a transplant donor. V is TRBV7-6 and J is TRBJ2-1; 8 bases are shared with TRBD2. CDR3 sequence (DNA): TGTGCCAGCAGCTTAGAGGGCGGGAGGAGAGATGAGCAGTTCTTC. Protein: CASSLEGGRRDEQFF.